This record looks at one TCR beta chain sequence and its context. What it recognizes is unknown. Libraries of TCR beta came from iRepertoire HTBI primers plus Arm-PCR of CDR3 regions. MiXCR, applied by TCRdb to the multiplex PCR reads, yields one record per CDR3 protein. This sample carries 420,000 or so distinct CDR3 sequences, roughly 15% of them seen once, and the ten largest clones take about a quarter. This entry is derived from a study of regulatory T cells in long-lasting Graves disease. Specified time point: newly diagnosed GD, antithyroid drugs for less than 3 months. PBMCs were the source of the RNA used for TCR sequencing. V shed 5 bases and J 4 bases; nucleotides not matched to a gene: 8. CDR1 is SGHTA and CDR2 is FQGTGA in the germline V gene. This CDR3 has 16 residues. Whole-study findings and limits: Newly diagnosed patients shared 950 to 1,000 public clonotypes; persistent patients shared a few thousand.

The sample was also reused in another study, on T cells in Graves' hyperthyroidism and ophthalmopathy.

This chain connects TRBV7-3 to TRBJ2-1; 10 bases align to TRBD2. The TCR comes from a woman aged 18 to 35 with Graves disease. The sequencing used peripheral blood mononuclear cells (PBMCs), collected at new diagnosis, from a patient treated with antithyroid drugs. The CDR3 protein is CASSITGTSEYNEQFF. The CDR3 coding sequence is TGTGCCAGCAGCATTACCGGGACTAGCGAGTACAATGAGCAGTTCTTC.